Listed below are T cell receptor beta chains from one sample, sequenced in a study of response to subunit inactivated influenza vaccine. In TCRdb, the RT-PCR reads were re-called with MiXCR into one record per CDR3 protein. The sample holds 600,000 to 850,000 distinct CDR3 sequences, around 13% seen once. Sequencing used PBMCs from blood, obtained approximately 15 days before vaccination. These receptors were obtained from a man aged 50 to 60 who received an inactivated influenza vaccine. Each CDR3 is given with its conserved first and last residue. The order of the fields is clone size, D gene, V gene, J gene, CDR3 protein, CDR3 DNA. A D gene is named only where the DNA matches it firmly. Clone size appears in some rows only: once, few, many, or a class for an expanded clone.

size: .
D: TRBD2
V: TRBV7-2
J: TRBJ2-1
CDR3: CASSLTSGGFHEQFF
DNA: TGTGCCAGCAGCTTAACTAGCGGGGGGTTCCATGAGCAGTTCTTC

size: few
D: .
V: TRBV11-2
J: TRBJ2-1
CDR3: CASSPASTVVGNEQFF
DNA: TGTGCCAGCAGCCCAGCCTCCACAGTGGTGGGCAATGAGCAGTTCTTC

size: few
D: .
V: TRBV29-1
J: TRBJ2-1
CDR3: CSGRGGENNEQFF
DNA: TGCAGCGGTAGGGGGGGGGAAAACAATGAGCAGTTCTTC

size: few
D: TRBD2
V: TRBV20-1
J: TRBJ2-7
CDR3: CSARDSSGSSNEQYF
DNA: TGCAGTGCTAGAGATTCTAGCGGAAGTTCCAACGAGCAGTACTTC

size: few
D: TRBD1
V: TRBV12-3/TRBV12-4
J: TRBJ2-1
CDR3: CASSLRQGLYNEQFF
DNA: TGTGCCAGCAGTTTAAGACAGGGGCTCTACAATGAGCAGTTCTTC

size: .
D: TRBD2
V: TRBV7-2
J: TRBJ2-3
CDR3: CASSSLGAGGDTQYF
DNA: TGTGCCAGCAGCTCCCTCGGAGCGGGGGGGGATACGCAGTATTTT

size: .
D: .
V: TRBV9
J: TRBJ2-5
CDR3: CASSVEHPPETQYF
DNA: TGTGCCAGCAGCGTAGAGCATCCCCCGGAGACCCAGTACTTC

size: few
D: .
V: TRBV11-2
J: TRBJ2-7
CDR3: CASRGTGGGYEQYF
DNA: TGTGCCAGCAGGGGGACGGGGGGCGGCTACGAGCAGTACTTC

size: .
D: TRBD1
V: TRBV7-9
J: TRBJ2-1
CDR3: CASSFPGTGRNEQFF
DNA: TGTGCCAGCAGCTTCCCCGGGACAGGGCGAAATGAGCAGTTCTTC

size: .
D: TRBD2
V: TRBV7-9
J: TRBJ2-3
CDR3: CASSLASGISTDTQYF
DNA: TGTGCCAGCAGCTTAGCTAGCGGGATCTCAACAGATACGCAGTATTTT

size: few
D: .
V: TRBV29-1
J: TRBJ2-7
CDR3: CSVSGGEMPSYEQYF
DNA: TGCAGCGTCTCCGGCGGGGAAATGCCCTCCTACGAGCAGTACTTC

size: many
D: .
V: TRBV27
J: TRBJ1-1
CDR3: CASSLDRNLRTEAFF
DNA: TGTGCCAGCAGTTTAGACCGGAACCTTCGGACTGAAGCTTTCTTT

size: .
D: .
V: TRBV30
J: TRBJ2-5
CDR3: CAWSTGQETQYF
DNA: TGTGCCTGGAGTACCGGACAAGAGACCCAGTACTTC

size: many
D: .
V: TRBV7-9
J: TRBJ2-3
CDR3: CASSLIGADTQYF
DNA: TGTGCCAGCAGCCTAATAGGGGCAGATACGCAGTATTTT

size: .
D: TRBD1
V: TRBV6-2/TRBV6-3
J: TRBJ2-3
CDR3: CASTLLGQLNTQYF
DNA: TGTGCCAGCACCCTTCTGGGACAGTTAAATACGCAGTATTTT

size: .
D: TRBD2
V: TRBV4-2
J: TRBJ2-1
CDR3: CASSLRGSGRAGYNEQFF
DNA: TGTGCCAGCAGCCTCAGAGGGAGCGGGAGGGCCGGTTACAATGAGCAGTTCTTC

size: many
D: .
V: TRBV12-3/TRBV12-4
J: TRBJ1-3
CDR3: CASGRLGGNTIYF
DNA: TGTGCCAGCGGACGACTTGGTGGAAACACCATATATTTT